The rows below give T cell receptor beta chains drawn from one sample of a study of cytomegalovirus exposure and HLA in healthy donors. TCRdb keeps only in-frame clones here, not all; method: immunoSEQ multiplex PCR. This sample has roughly 160,000 clones, with approximately 80% found just once. The sequenced sample was PBMCs. The receptor set was obtained from a man aged 50-60 years in good health and CMV-seropositive. Both conserved end residues are part of each CDR3. Each record gives: D gene, J gene, clone size, V gene, CDR3 DNA, CDR3 protein. D genes are given only for firm matches. Clone size is shown for a subset of rows, as once, few, many or a class of expanded clone.

d_gene: NA
j_gene: TRBJ1-3
abundance: NA
v_gene: TRBV5-1
CDR3nt: TGCGCCAGCAGCTTGTCCGACCGGCAGGTTGGAAACACCATATATTTT
CDR3aa: CASSLSDRQVGNTIYF

d_gene: TRBD1
j_gene: TRBJ1-1
abundance: NA
v_gene: TRBV14
CDR3nt: TGTGCCAGCAGCCTAGACAGGGGCACTGAAGCTTTCTTT
CDR3aa: CASSLDRGTEAFF

d_gene: TRBD2
j_gene: TRBJ2-5
abundance: NA
v_gene: TRBV12-5
CDR3nt: TGTGCTAGTGGTTTGGTATCAGCCTCCGGCGAGGGTACTGAGCGGGGGCTACAAGAGACCCAGTACTTC
CDR3aa: CASGLVSASGEGTERGLQETQYF

d_gene: TRBD1
j_gene: TRBJ1-1
abundance: once
v_gene: TRBV7-6
CDR3nt: TGTGCCAGCAGAAGTGACAGGGGCCCCATGAACACTGAAGCTTTCTTT
CDR3aa: CASRSDRGPMNTEAFF

d_gene: TRBD1
j_gene: TRBJ2-6
abundance: once
v_gene: TRBV5-1
CDR3nt: TGCGCCAGCAGGGGACAGACCTCTGGGGCCAACGTCCTGACTTTC
CDR3aa: CASRGQTSGANVLTF

d_gene: TRBD2
j_gene: TRBJ2-3
abundance: NA
v_gene: TRBV11-2
CDR3nt: TGTGCCAGCAGCTTCTCCCGCCTAGCGGGGGGCTCCCGAGCGCAGTATTTT
CDR3aa: CASSFSRLAGGSRAQYF

d_gene: TRBD2
j_gene: TRBJ2-2
abundance: NA
v_gene: TRBV7-6
CDR3nt: TGTGCCAGCAGCTTACAGCCTAGCGGCACCGGGGAGCTGTTTTTT
CDR3aa: CASSLQPSGTGELFF

d_gene: NA
j_gene: TRBJ2-1
abundance: NA
v_gene: TRBV6-1
CDR3nt: TGTGCCAGCAGTGCAACTTACAATGAGCAGTTCTTC
CDR3aa: CASSATYNEQFF

d_gene: TRBD1
j_gene: TRBJ1-1
abundance: NA
v_gene: TRBV19
CDR3nt: TGTGCCAGTTCACATACCGGGACAGCAAACACTGAAGCTTTCTTT
CDR3aa: CASSHTGTANTEAFF

d_gene: NA
j_gene: TRBJ2-6
abundance: NA
v_gene: TRBV4-1
CDR3nt: TGCGCCGCGGGGGCCAACGTCCTGACTTTC
CDR3aa: CAAGANVLTF